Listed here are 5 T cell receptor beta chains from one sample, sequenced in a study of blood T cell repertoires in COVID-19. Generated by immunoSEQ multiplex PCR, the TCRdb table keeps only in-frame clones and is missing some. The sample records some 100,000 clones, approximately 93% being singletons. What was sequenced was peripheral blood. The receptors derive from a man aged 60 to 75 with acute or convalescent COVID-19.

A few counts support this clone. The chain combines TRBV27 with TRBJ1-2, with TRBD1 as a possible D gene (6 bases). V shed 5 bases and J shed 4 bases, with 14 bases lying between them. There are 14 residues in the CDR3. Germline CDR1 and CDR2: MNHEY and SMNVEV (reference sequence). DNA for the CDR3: TGTGCCAGCAGTCCCCTCGGACAGATCTATGGCTACACCTTC. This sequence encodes CASSPLGQIYGYTF.

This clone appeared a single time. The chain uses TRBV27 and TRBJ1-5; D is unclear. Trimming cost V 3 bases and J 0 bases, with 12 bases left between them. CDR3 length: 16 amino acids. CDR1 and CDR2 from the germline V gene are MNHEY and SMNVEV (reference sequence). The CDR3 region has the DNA TGTGCCAGCAGTTTCTCCGGAACAGTTAGCAATCAGCCCCAGCATTTT. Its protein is CASSFSGTVSNQPQHF.

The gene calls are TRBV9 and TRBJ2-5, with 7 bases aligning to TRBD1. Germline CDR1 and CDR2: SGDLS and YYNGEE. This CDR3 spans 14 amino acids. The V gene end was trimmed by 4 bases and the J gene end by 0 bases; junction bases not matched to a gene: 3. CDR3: CASSPGTDQETQYF. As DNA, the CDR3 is TGTGCCAGCAGCCCAGGGACAGACCAAGAGACCCAGTACTTC.

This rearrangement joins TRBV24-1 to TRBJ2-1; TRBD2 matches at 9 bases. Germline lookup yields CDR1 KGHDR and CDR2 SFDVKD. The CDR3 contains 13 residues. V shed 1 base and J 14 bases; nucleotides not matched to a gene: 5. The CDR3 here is CATSDFLSGSKFF. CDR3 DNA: TGTGCCACCAGTGATTTTCTTAGCGGGAGTAAGTTCTTC.

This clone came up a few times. CDR3 loop: CASSQSVRLPMNTEAFF. DNA of the CDR3: TGCGCCAGCAGTCAATCGGTCAGACTACCGATGAACACTGAAGCTTTCTTT. This chain joins TRBV23-1 and TRBJ1-1; the D is unclear. TRBV23-1 is flagged as an ORF with uncertain function. The CDR3 is 17 residues long. V lost 0 bases, J lost 0 bases, and 14 bases lay in between.